This T cell receptor (beta chain) was observed in a study of blood T cell repertoires in COVID-19. The assay was immunoSEQ multiplex PCR, and TCRdb's table has in-frame clones only and misses some. The sample includes 200,000 to 250,000 clones, 88% seen only once; the top ten take around 3.6%. The germline V gene has CDR1 KGHSH and CDR2 LQKENI. V was clipped by 6 bases and J by 3 bases, with 12 bases between them. CDR3 length: 13 amino acids. The receptor was derived from a young woman who had been exposed to COVID-19. This sequence joins TRBV18 and TRBJ2-7; D is perhaps TRBD2 (5 bases). The sequenced material came from PBMCs or T cells enriched from blood (not recorded which). CDR3 amino acids: CASSSSDFYEQYF. Written as DNA, the CDR3 is TGTGCCAGCTCCTCATCGGACTTCTACGAGCAGTACTTC.